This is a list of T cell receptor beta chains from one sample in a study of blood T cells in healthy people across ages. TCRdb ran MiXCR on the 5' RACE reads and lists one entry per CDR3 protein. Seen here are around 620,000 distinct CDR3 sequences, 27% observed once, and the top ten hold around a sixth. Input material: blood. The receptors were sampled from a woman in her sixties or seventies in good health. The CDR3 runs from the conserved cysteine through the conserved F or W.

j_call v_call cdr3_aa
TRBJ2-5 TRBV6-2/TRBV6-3 CASSYAAGTDDQETQYF
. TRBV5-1 CASSLDYDEQFF
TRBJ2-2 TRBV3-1 CASSPQGAPGELFF
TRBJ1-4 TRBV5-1 CASSWAPHSTNEKLFF
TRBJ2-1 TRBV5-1 CASSLGLAAYNEQFF
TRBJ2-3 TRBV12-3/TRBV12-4 CASGPVRRDTQYF
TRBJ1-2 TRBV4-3 CASSQARGQGIYGYTF
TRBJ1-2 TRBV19 CASSIEVTRAGYGYTF
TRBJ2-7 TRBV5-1 CASSIGQTSTYEQCF
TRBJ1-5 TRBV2 CASSDAADSNQPQHF
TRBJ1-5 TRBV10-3 CAISERHLNSNQPQHF
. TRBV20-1 CSAREVRRGVMGQFF
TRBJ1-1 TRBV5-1 CASALSSYTEAFF
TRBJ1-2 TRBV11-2 CASSRDRDIYGYTF
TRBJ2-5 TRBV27 CASSLWGLPLAGISAETQYF
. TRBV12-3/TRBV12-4 CASSLRDRGDEQYF
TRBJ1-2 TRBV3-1 CASSQGRRGYTF
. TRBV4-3 CASSQDSWNEQFF
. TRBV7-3 CASSPGVGEQFF
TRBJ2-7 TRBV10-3 CAISESRGTGPREEQYF
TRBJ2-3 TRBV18 CASSATRQGKTPDTQYF
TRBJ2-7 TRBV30 CAWRGLDPYEQYF
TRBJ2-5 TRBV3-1 CASSLMTGGETQYF
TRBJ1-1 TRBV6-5 CASKPTGGWRAFF
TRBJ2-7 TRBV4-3 CASSQGVRGTGRSSYEQYF
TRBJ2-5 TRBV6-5 CASSSGRGQQETQYF
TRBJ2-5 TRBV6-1 CASSSGQGRLETQYF
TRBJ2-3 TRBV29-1 CTAGSGSDTQYF
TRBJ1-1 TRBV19 CASRLGGFEAFF
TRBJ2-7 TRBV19 CASSIPTSYEQYF
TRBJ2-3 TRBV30 CACKEGENTQYF
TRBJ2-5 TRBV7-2 CASSLDQRGGRETQYF
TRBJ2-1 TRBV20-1 CSARTTDNEQFF
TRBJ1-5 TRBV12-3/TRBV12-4 CASSLVFGFNQPQHF
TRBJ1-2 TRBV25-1 CASKPRDRVGGYTF